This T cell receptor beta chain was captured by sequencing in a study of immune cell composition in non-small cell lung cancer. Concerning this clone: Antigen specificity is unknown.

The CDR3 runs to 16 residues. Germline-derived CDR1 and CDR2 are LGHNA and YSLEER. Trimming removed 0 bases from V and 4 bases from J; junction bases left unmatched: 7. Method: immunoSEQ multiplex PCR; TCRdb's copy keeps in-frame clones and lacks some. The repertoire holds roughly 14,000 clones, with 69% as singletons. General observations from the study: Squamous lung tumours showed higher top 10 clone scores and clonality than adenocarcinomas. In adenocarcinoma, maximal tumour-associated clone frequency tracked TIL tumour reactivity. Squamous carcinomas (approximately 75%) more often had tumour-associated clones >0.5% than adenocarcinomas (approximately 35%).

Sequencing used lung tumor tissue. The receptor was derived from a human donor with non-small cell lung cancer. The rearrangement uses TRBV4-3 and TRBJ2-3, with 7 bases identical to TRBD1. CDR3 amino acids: CASSQEYRGSPDTQYF. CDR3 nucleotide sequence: TGCGCCAGCAGCCAAGAATACAGGGGCAGTCCAGATACGCAGTATTTT.